The next 11 T cell receptor beta chains were all read from a single sample in a study of T cell repertoires in cytomegalovirus infection. TCRdb ran MiXCR on the reads and lists one entry per CDR3 protein. There are under 200,000 distinct CDR3 sequences in the sample; about 20% occur only once, and 20% to 30% lies in the top ten. What these receptors recognize is not known. The sequencing used CD8+ T cells from cultured PBMCs, collected from culture after CMV antigen stimulation. These TCRs come from a human donor in good health (CMV status not recorded). Some clones in this sample may be carry-over from other donors' samples.

This clonotype was seen more than once but under ten times. This sequence joins TRBV7-2 and TRBJ1-1; the D gene is possibly TRBD1 (6 bases). The CDR3 is 17 amino acids. Per germline, CDR1 SGHTA and CDR2 FQGNSA. V was trimmed by 1 base and J by 1 base, leaving 16 bases between them. The CDR3 is CASSLGTLGHRNTEAFF. The CDR3 bases are TGTGCCAGCAGCTTAGGCACTTTGGGACACCGGAACACTGAAGCTTTCTTT.

This clonotype appeared many times. The CDR3 DNA reads TGTGCCAGCAGTGAATTACTAGCGGGGGGGCCTAGAGATACGCAGTATTTT. Amino acids: CASSELLAGGPRDTQYF. The rearrangement joins TRBV2 to TRBJ2-3, with 13 bases that match TRBD2. Per germline, CDR1 SNHLY and CDR2 FYNNEI. V was clipped by 2 bases and J by 5 bases; unmatched bases: 7. This CDR3 contains 17 residues.

V gene TRBV7-8 combines with J gene TRBJ1-1; D not certain. The CDR3 spans 13 residues. V lost 7 bases and J 1 base, leaving 10 bases between the germline ends. Germline loops: CDR1 SGHVS, CDR2 FQNEAQ. The CDR3 loop reads CASKEAGNTEAFF. CDR3 coding DNA: TGTGCCAGCAAAGAGGCCGGGAACACTGAAGCTTTCTTT.

This clonotype was counted only a few times. The J gene is TRBJ1-1, the V gene TRBV7-6; 7 bases align to TRBD1. Germline lookup yields CDR1 SGHVS and CDR2 FNYEAQ. The CDR3 has 14 amino acids. With V trimmed by 1 base and J by 3 bases, 2 bases remained unmatched. CDR3 protein: CASSLEQGYTEAFF. In DNA form, the CDR3 reads TGTGCCAGCAGCTTAGAACAGGGGTACACTGAAGCTTTCTTT.

This clonotype has only a few counts. The chain has TRBV12-3 or TRBV12-4 and TRBJ2-5; TRBD1 or TRBD2 may be the D gene (5 bases each). This CDR3 has 14 amino acids. V lost 5 bases to trimming and J lost 5 bases, with 15 bases between them. The CDR3 is CASSRGRSRETQYF. CDR3 sequence (DNA): TGTGCCAGCAGTCGGGGACGGTCCCGGGAGACCCAGTACTTC.

The chain is built from TRBV19 and TRBJ2-5, with 7 bases identical to TRBD2. The germline gives CDR1 LNHDA, CDR2 SQIVND (reference sequence). Trimming took 6 bases from V and 10 from J; bases not matched to a gene: 17. The CDR3 runs 15 residues. CDR3 region: CASSPEGGDRSGQYF. For the CDR3, the DNA is TGTGCCAGTAGCCCGGAGGGAGGGGACCGAAGTGGCCAGTACTTC. The full variable domain, its missing parts supplied by reference TRBV19 and TRBJ2-5, is DGGITQSPKYLFRKEGQNVTLSCEQNLNHDAMYWYRQDPGQGLRLIYYSQIVNDFQKGDIAEGYSVSREKKESFPLTVTSAQKNPTAFYLCASSPEGGDRSGQYFGPGTRLLVL.

This clonotype was recorded a few times. The chain is built from TRBV7-9 and TRBJ2-6, with 10 bases lining up with TRBD1. Germline loops: CDR1 SEHNR, CDR2 FQNEAQ (reference sequence). The CDR3 runs 19 residues. V was clipped by 6 bases and J by 2 bases; unmatched bases: 13. DNA of the CDR3: TGTGCCAGCAGTCGCGTAGGACAGGGGGTCTTCCCTGGGGCCAACGTCCTGACTTTC. This sequence encodes CASSRVGQGVFPGANVLTF. The whole variable domain, filled in from reference TRBV7-9 and TRBJ2-6, reads DTGVSQNPRHKITKRGQNVTFRCDPISEHNRLYWYRQTLGQGPEFLTYFQNEAQLEKSRLLSDRFSAERPKGSFSTLEIQRTEQGDSAMYLCASSRVGQGVFPGANVLTFGAGSRLTVL.

V and J are TRBV27 and TRBJ1-2; TRBD1 agrees at 10 bases. J gave up 0 bases and V 8 bases, and 9 bases lay outside the gene matches. The CDR3 is 16 residues long. Germline-derived CDR1 and CDR2 are MNHEY and SMNVEV (reference sequence). CDR3 DNA sequence: TGTGCCAGCCTACGGACAGGGGGGGGAGCTAACTATGGCTACACCTTC. It codes for CASLRTGGGANYGYTF.

This clonotype was seen only a few times. This chain connects TRBV3-1 to TRBJ2-7, with 7 bases aligning to TRBD1. The CDR3 extends over 16 amino acids. Germline trimming cut 0 bases from V and 1 base from J; bases unmatched to any gene: 6. Germline V gives CDR1 LGHDT, CDR2 YNNKEL (reference sequence). CDR3 sequence: CASSQDPPGGSYEQYF. CDR3 coding DNA: TGTGCCAGCAGCCAAGACCCCCCAGGGGGATCCTACGAGCAGTACTTC.

This clonotype was seen a single time. The chain is built from TRBV7-8 and TRBJ1-4; 7 bases map to TRBD1. V dropped 1 base and J dropped 0; count of bases not matched to a gene: 8. The germline gives CDR1 SGHVS, CDR2 FQNEAQ. The CDR3 extends over 18 amino acids. CDR3 in DNA: TGTGCCAGCAGCTTAGAGGGTCAGGGGGATGCAACTAATGAAAAACTGTTTTTT. The encoded protein is CASSLEGQGDATNEKLFF.

The chain employs TRBV6-1 and TRBJ1-2; the D gene is possibly TRBD1 (6 bases). Trimming pared 7 bases from V and 2 bases from J, leaving 14 bases between. The CDR3 has 14 amino acids. Germline loops: CDR1 MNHNS, CDR2 SASEGT. The CDR3 protein is CASTLEQGNYGYTF. The CDR3 DNA sequence: TGTGCCAGCACCCTCGAACAGGGAAACTATGGCTACACCTTC.